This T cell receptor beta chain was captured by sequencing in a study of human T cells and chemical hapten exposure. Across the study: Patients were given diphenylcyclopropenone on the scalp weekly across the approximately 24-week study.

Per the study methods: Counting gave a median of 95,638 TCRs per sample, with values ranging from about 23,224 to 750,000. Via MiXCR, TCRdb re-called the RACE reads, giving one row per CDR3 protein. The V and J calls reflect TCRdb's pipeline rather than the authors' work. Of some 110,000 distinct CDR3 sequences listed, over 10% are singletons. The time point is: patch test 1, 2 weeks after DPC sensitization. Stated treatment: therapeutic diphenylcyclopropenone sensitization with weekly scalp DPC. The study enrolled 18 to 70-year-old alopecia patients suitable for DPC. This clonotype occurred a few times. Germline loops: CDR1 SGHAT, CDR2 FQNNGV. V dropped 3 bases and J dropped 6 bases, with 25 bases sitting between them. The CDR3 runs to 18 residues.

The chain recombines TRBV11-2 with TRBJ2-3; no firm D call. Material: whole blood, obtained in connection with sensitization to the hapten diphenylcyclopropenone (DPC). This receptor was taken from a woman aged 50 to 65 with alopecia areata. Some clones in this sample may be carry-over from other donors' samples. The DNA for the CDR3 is TGTGCCAGCAGCTTCCGAGCAGGTGGTGGCGCCCGAAGGGATACGCAGTATTTT. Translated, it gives CASSFRAGGGARRDTQYF.